This T cell receptor (beta chain) was captured in a study of blood T cell repertoires in COVID-19. V lost 4 bases and J lost 5, with 20 bases in between. Germline-derived CDR1 and CDR2 are SNHLY and FYNNEI. The CDR3 loop spans 17 amino acids. TCRdb's table, derived via immunoSEQ multiplex PCR, lists solely in-frame clones and lacks some. The profile shows some 320,000 clones, around 92% of them singletons. Source material: PBMCs or T cells enriched from blood (not recorded which). This TCR came from a woman between 45 and 65 years old who had been exposed to COVID-19. This chain joins TRBV2 and TRBJ2-2; D possibly corresponds to TRBD2 (6 bases). The CDR3 sequence is CASSARGRSSDTGELFF. The CDR3 DNA reads TGTGCCAGCAGTGCGCGGGGACGCAGCTCGGATACCGGGGAGCTGTTTTTT.